This T cell receptor (beta chain) was obtained from a study of early T cells in non-severe SARS-CoV-2 infection. This clonotype showed up many times. V gave up 2 bases and J gave up 0 bases, with 5 bases separating them. This CDR3 region has 15 residues. Germline lookup yields CDR1 LNHNV and CDR2 YYDKDF (reference sequence). In the library, individual cDNA molecules carried attached unique molecular identifiers. One entry per CDR3 protein, called by TCRdb with MiXCR from the 5' RACE reads. The sample has around 58,000 distinct CDR3 sequences, roughly 7.6% seen once. This receptor was identified in an adult who was a healthcare worker with PCR-confirmed SARS-CoV-2 infection or an uninfected control (not recorded which). The starting material was whole blood, obtained at baseline. The chain combines TRBV15 with TRBJ2-6; D is undetermined. This CDR3 is CATSRYSSGANVLTF. Written as DNA, the CDR3 is TGTGCCACCAGCAGATACAGCTCTGGGGCCAACGTCCTGACTTTC.